This T cell receptor (beta chain) is drawn from a study of CD8+CD57+ T cells in acquired aplastic anemia. Whole-study findings and limits: Overlap between patients and controls comprised just under 30 CD8+ CDR3 sequences. Between the patient and control groups, CD8+ Simpson's diversity did not differ significantly.

Notes on this clonotype: Its antigen is undetermined.

Template material for TCR beta VDJ and CDR3 profiling consisted of genomic DNA. TCRdb re-derived calls from the reads in MiXCR, one entry per CDR3 protein. The sample records some 120,000 distinct CDR3 sequences, approximately 40% being singletons. Whoever was chosen for sequencing had shown CD8+CD57+ cell expansion by flow cytometry. Germline loops: CDR1 ENHRY, CDR2 SYGVKD. The CDR3 extends over 14 amino acids. V lost 6 bases, J lost 5 bases, and 9 bases stayed unmatched. Material: sorted CD4+, CD8+, or CD8+CD57+ T cells (not recorded which) from PBMCs. V and J are TRBV10-3 and TRBJ1-1, with 7 bases identical to TRBD1. The sequence was collected from a human donor with aplastic anemia. This CDR3 is CAIRDDYRGTEAFF. The CDR3 bases are TGTGCCATCAGGGATGATTACAGGGGTACTGAAGCTTTCTTT.